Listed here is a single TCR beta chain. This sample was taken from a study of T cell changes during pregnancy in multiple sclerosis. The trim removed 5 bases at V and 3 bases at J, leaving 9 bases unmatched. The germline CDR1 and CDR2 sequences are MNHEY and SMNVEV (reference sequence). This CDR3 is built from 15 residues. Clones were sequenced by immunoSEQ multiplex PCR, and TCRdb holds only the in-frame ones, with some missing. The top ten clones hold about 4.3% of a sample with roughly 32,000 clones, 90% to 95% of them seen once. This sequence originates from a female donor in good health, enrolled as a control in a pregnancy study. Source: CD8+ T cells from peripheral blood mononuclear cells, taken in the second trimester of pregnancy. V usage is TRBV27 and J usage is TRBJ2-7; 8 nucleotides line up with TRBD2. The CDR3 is CASSPLSGAHYEQYF. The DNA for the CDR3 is TGTGCCAGCAGTCCTCTTAGCGGGGCCCACTACGAGCAGTACTTC.